The 15 T cell receptor beta chains presented below share a single source sample, sequenced in a study of blood T cells in healthy people across ages. PCR was performed a second time for roughly 7 to 12 cycles using a sample-barcoded 5' primer and a J-beta primer mix. Via MiXCR, TCRdb re-called the 5' RACE reads, giving one row per CDR3 protein. The sample has approximately 800,000 distinct CDR3 sequences, roughly 50% seen once. The specimen was blood. Every receptor here comes from an elderly man in good health.

This clonotype was recorded at least ten times. A much larger clone differs by one base, so this may be a read error. This chain connects TRBV20-1 to TRBJ2-3; 14 bases line up with TRBD2. CDR1 is DFQATT and CDR2 is SNEGSKA in the germline V gene (reference sequence). This CDR3 spans 18 amino acids. V lost 5 bases to trimming and J lost 14 bases; unmatched junction nucleotides: 24. This CDR3 reads CSASGTSGSVGGHRYAYF. CDR3 coding DNA: TGCAGTGCTTCCGGGACTAGCGGGAGCGTAGGGGGGCACAGATACGCGTATTTT.

This clonotype was counted only a few times. J is TRBJ2-1 and V is TRBV10-2, with TRBD1 as a possible D gene (6 bases). The germline gives CDR1 WSHSY, CDR2 SAAADI. The CDR3 has 14 residues. Between the trimmed V and J ends, which lost 3 bases and 9 bases, there was a span of 15 bases. In DNA form, the CDR3 reads TGCGCCAGCAGTGACGGGCCAGGGGTTGGTGAGCAGTTCTTC. Translation: CASSDGPGVGEQFF.

This chain joins TRBV6-1 and TRBJ2-7; TRBD2 matches 8 bases. J was trimmed by 6 bases and V by 0 bases; bases with no gene match: 13. The CDR3 loop spans 17 amino acids. Per germline, CDR1 MNHNS and CDR2 SASEGT. The CDR3 DNA reads as TGTGCCAGCAGTGAAGCACCAGCCAGGGGTCTAGCGGGCGAGCAGTACTTC. Amino acids: CASSEAPARGLAGEQYF.

J is TRBJ2-1 and V is TRBV15, with D possibly TRBD2 on 6 matching bases. V was trimmed by 5 bases and J by 5 bases, leaving 13 bases between them. The germline V gene has CDR1 LNHNV and CDR2 YYDKDF (reference sequence). The CDR3 is 14 residues long. The CDR3 DNA reads as TGTGCCACCAGCCCCGGGACTGGGGACAATGAGCAGTTCTTC. Residues: CATSPGTGDNEQFF.

On this clonotype itself: Compared with germline, one end of the junction differs, possibly owing to a read error. The chain is built from TRBV27 and TRBJ1-2; D is ambiguous. Germline CDR1 and CDR2: MNHEY and SMNVEV (reference sequence). The CDR3 contains 13 residues. CDR3 DNA: TGTGCCAGCAGCCGCGCCGAGGGCTATGGCTGCACCTTC. As protein: CASSRAEGYGCTF.

This clonotype was counted a few times. The rearrangement joins TRBV9 to TRBJ2-1; no firm D call. Trimming took 0 bases from V and 5 from J, leaving 12 bases between them. This CDR3 region has 15 residues. Germline V gives CDR1 SGDLS, CDR2 YYNGEE. The CDR3 region has the DNA TGTGCCAGCAGCGTAGAAGTCGCCGCAGACAATGAGCAGTTCTTC. Its protein product is CASSVEVAADNEQFF.

This clonotype has more than one count but fewer than ten. This rearrangement joins TRBV12-3 or TRBV12-4 to TRBJ2-5, with TRBD1 identical over 7 bases. The V segment lost 3 bases and the J segment 0 bases; nucleotides outside the gene matches: 10. The CDR3 extends over 17 amino acids. The DNA for the CDR3 is TGTGCCAGCAGTTTGGGCACCAGGGGGAAAGACCAAGAGACCCAGTACTTC. Protein: CASSLGTRGKDQETQYF.

CDR3 sequence: CAVRLAGGWGTDTQYF. CDR3 bases: TGTGCCGTCCGGCTAGCGGGAGGGTGGGGCACAGATACGCAGTATTTT. This chain connects TRBV6-5 to TRBJ2-3, with 12 bases matching TRBD2. Looked up from germline, CDR1 is MNHEY and CDR2 is SVGAGI. The junction had 10 bases not matched to a gene; V was cut back by 11 bases and J by 1 base. The CDR3 consists of 16 residues.

This chain joins TRBV6-6 and TRBJ2-7; D unresolved. Deletions cut 2 bases from V and 2 bases from J, with 13 bases between. CDR3 length: 15 residues. Per germline, CDR1 MNHNY and CDR2 SVGAGI (reference sequence). The CDR3 is CASSYGTVNAYEQYF. DNA of the CDR3: TGTGCCAGCAGTTACGGTACCGTAAACGCCTACGAGCAGTACTTC.

The chain recombines TRBV29-1 with TRBJ2-7, with 11 bases lining up with TRBD1. CDR1 is SQVTM, CDR2 ANQGSEA, per germline. The CDR3 is 14 amino acids. The J segment lost 6 bases and the V segment lost 4 bases, leaving 8 bases of the junction unmatched. This CDR3 is CSVAAPGTGGEQYF. In nucleotides, the CDR3 is TGCAGCGTTGCCGCCCCCGGGACAGGGGGCGAGCAGTACTTC.

CDR3 region: CASRPNDRGGQPQHF. CDR3 bases: TGTGCCAGCAGACCAAATGACAGGGGAGGACAGCCCCAGCATTTT. The V call is TRBV27, the J call TRBJ1-5; 8 bases are shared with TRBD1. The germline CDR1 and CDR2 sequences are MNHEY and SMNVEV (reference sequence). The V gene end was trimmed by 6 bases and the J gene end by 7 bases; junction bases not matched to a gene: 11. This CDR3 is built from 15 residues.

This clonotype was counted only a few times. This chain joins TRBV10-3 and TRBJ2-1; D is unresolved. This CDR3 has 12 residues. V gave up 6 bases and J gave up 9 bases, with 12 bases separating them. CDR1 and CDR2 (germline): ENHRY, SYGVKD. This chain's CDR3 is CAISAASVEQFF. CDR3 nucleotide sequence: TGTGCCATCAGCGCGGCCAGCGTTGAGCAGTTCTTC.

This rearrangement joins TRBV7-9 to TRBJ2-1, with a possible D match to TRBD1 (5 bases). Deletions cut 5 bases from V and 2 bases from J, with 13 bases between. Germline CDR1 reads SEHNR; CDR2 reads FQNEAQ (reference sequence). CDR3 length equals 15 residues. CDR3 protein: CASSLLGAPYNEQFF. The CDR3, as DNA: TGTGCCAGCAGCCTTCTAGGGGCCCCCTACAATGAGCAGTTCTTC.

This clonotype has only a few counts. The rearrangement links TRBV6-6 to TRBJ2-3; 7 bases are a match to TRBD1. The CDR3 totals 17 residues. Germline V gives CDR1 MNHNY, CDR2 SVGAGI (reference sequence). V lost 5 bases and J lost 2; bases outside the gene matches: 13. In DNA, the CDR3 is TGTGCCAGCAGTCGCTTCCTGCAACAGGGGACCACAGATACGCAGTATTTT. It translates to CASSRFLQQGTTDTQYF.

The V and J genes are TRBV27 and TRBJ2-6; D is perhaps TRBD1 or TRBD2 (5 bases each). The CDR3 covers 21 residues. Per the germline V gene, CDR1 is MNHEY and CDR2 is SMNVEV (reference sequence). Trimming shortened V by 2 bases and J by 0 bases, and 23 bases separated the two germline ends. The CDR3 DNA sequence: TGTGCCAGCAGTTTACGAGGGGCGGGTACCTACACCTTCTCTGGGGCCAACGTCCTGACTTTC. Translated: CASSLRGAGTYTFSGANVLTF.